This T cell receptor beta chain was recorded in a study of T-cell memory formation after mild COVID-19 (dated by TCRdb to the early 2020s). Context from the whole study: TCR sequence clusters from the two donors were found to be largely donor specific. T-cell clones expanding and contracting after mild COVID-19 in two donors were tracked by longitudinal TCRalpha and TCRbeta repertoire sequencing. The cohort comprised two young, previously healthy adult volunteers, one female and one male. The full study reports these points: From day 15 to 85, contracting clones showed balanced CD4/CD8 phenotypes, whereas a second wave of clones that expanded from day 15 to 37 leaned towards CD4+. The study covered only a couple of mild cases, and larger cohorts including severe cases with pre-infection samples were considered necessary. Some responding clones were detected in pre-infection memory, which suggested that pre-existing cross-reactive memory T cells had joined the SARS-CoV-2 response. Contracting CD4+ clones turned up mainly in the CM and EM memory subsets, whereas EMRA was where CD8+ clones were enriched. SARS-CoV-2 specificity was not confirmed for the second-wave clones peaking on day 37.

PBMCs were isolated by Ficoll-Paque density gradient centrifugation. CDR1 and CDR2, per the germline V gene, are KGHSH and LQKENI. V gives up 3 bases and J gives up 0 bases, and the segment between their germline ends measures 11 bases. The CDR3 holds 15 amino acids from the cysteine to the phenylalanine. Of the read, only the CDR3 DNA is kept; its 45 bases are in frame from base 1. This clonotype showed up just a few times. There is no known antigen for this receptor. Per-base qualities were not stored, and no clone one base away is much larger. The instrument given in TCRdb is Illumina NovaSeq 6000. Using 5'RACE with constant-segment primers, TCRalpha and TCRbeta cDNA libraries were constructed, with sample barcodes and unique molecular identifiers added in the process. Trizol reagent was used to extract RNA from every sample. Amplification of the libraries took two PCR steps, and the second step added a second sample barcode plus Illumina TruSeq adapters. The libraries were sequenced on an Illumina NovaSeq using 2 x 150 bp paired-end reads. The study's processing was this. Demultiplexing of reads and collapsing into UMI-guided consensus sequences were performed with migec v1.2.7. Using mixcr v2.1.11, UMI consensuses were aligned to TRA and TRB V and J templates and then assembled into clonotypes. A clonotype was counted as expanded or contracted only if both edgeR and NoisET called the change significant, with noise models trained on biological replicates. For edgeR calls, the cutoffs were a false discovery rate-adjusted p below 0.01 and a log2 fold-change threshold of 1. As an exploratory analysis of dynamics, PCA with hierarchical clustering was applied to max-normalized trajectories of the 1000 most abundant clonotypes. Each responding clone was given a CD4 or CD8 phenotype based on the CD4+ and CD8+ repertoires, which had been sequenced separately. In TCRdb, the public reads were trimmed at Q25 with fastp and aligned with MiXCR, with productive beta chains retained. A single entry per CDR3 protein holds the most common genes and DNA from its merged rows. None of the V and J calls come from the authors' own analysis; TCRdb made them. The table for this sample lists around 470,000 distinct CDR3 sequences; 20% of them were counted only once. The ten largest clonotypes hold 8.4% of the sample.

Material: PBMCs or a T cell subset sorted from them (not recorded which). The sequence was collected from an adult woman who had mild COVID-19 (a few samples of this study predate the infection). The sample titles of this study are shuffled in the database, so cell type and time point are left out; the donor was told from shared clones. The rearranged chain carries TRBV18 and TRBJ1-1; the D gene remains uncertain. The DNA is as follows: TGTGCCAGCTCACCTCTTCCCAGGATGAACACTGAAGCTTTCTTT. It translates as CASSPLPRMNTEAFF. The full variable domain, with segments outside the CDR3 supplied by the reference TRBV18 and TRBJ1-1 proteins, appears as NAGVMQNPRHLVRRRGQEARLRCSPMKGHSHVYWYRQLPEEGLKFMVYLQKENIIDESGMPKERFSAEFPKEGPSILRIQQVVRGDSAAYFCASSPLPRMNTEAFFGQGTRLTVV.